What follows is one T cell receptor (beta chain) and its context. A single record per CDR3 protein comes from TCRdb applying MiXCR to the RT-PCR reads. The data hold about 34,000 distinct CDR3 sequences, with roughly a third observed a single time. The CDR3 extends over 13 amino acids. V gave up 5 bases and J gave up 3 bases, with 9 bases separating them. Germline loops: CDR1 SGDLS, CDR2 YYNGEE. This record comes from a study of patients and donors after allogeneic stem cell transplantation. Sequencing was performed on blood, either unsorted or a sorted T cell fraction (not recorded which). The chain links TRBV9 to TRBJ2-1; the D gene is possibly TRBD1 (6 bases). The origin of this receptor is a human donor who was either an allogeneic HSCT recipient or a stem cell or donor lymphocyte infusion donor (not recorded which). It is not recorded whose cells these are; they may come from a transplant donor. The CDR3 is CASSQGYYNEQFF. The CDR3 region has the DNA TGTGCCAGCAGTCAGGGGTACTACAATGAGCAGTTCTTC. The full variable domain, its missing parts supplied by reference TRBV9 and TRBJ2-1, is DSGVTQTPKHLITATGQRVTLRCSPRSGDLSVYWYQQSLDQGLQFLIQYYNGEERAKGNILERFSAQQFPDLHSELNLSSLELGDSALYFCASSQGYYNEQFFGPGTRLTVL.